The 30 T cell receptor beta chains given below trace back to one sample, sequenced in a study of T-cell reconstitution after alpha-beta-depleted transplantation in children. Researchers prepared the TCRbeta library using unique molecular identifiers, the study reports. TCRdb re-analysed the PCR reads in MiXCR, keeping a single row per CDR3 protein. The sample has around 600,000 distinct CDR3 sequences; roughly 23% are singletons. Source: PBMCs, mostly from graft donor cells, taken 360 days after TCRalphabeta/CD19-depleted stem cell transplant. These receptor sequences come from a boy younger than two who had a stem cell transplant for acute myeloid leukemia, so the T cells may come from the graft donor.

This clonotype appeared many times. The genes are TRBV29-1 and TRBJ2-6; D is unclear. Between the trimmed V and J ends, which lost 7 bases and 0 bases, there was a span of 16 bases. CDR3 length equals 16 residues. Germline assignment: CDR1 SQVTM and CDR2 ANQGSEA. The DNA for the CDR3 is TGCAGCGCCGCGGCGGACGGCATCTCTGGGGCCAACGTCCTGACTTTC. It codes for CSAAADGISGANVLTF.

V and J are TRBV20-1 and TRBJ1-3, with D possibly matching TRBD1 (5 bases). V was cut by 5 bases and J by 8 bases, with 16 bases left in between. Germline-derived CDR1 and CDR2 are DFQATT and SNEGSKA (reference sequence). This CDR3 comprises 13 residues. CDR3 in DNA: TGCAGTGCTGTGGAGCCCGGGGCAGACACCATATATTTT. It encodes CSAVEPGADTIYF.

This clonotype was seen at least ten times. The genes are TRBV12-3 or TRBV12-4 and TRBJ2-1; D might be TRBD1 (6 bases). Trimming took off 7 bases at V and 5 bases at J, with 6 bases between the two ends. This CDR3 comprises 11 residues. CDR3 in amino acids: CASTGDNEQFF. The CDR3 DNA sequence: TGTGCCAGCACAGGGGACAATGAGCAGTTCTTC.

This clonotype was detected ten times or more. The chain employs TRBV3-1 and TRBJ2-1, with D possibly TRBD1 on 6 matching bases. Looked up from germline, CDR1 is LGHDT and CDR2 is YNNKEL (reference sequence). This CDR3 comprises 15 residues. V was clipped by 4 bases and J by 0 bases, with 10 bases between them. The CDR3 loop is CASSPGDFSYNEQFF. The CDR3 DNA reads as TGTGCCAGCAGCCCAGGGGATTTCTCCTACAATGAGCAGTTCTTC.

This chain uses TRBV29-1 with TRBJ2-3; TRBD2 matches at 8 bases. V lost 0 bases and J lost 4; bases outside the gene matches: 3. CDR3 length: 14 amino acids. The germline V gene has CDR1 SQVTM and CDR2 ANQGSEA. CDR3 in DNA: TGCAGCGTTGAAGATGGGCGGGGGGCAGATACGCAGTATTTT. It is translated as CSVEDGRGADTQYF.

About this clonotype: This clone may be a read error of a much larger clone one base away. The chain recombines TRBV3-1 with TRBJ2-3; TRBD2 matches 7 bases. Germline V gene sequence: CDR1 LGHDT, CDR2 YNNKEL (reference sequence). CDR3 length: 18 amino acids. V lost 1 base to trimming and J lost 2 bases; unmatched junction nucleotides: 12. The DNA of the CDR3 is TGTGCCAGCAGCCAAGGGGAGAGCGGGGTTATCCCCACAGATACGCAGTATTTT. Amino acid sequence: CASSQGESGVIPTDTQYF.

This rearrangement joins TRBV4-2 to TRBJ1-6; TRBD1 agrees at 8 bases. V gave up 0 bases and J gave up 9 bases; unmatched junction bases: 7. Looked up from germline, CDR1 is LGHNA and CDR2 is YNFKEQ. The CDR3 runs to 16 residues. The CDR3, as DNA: TGTGCCAGCAGCCAAGATCGGACAGGGTCGGGTTCACCCCTCCACTTT. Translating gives CASSQDRTGSGSPLHF.

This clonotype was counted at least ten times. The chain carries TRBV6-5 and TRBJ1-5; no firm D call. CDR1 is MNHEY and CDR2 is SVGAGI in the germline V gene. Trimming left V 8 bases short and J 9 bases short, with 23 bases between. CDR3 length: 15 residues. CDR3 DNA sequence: TGTGCCAGCCTCCTGAGGGCCTCCCTAATCATGCCCCAGCATTTT. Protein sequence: CASLLRASLIMPQHF.

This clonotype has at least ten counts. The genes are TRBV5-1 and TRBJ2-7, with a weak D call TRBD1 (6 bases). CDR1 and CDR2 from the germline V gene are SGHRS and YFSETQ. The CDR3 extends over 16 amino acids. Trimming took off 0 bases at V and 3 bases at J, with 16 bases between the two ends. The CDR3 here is CASSLAAPRDNYEQYF. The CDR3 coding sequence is TGCGCCAGCAGCTTGGCCGCTCCCCGGGACAACTACGAGCAGTACTTC.

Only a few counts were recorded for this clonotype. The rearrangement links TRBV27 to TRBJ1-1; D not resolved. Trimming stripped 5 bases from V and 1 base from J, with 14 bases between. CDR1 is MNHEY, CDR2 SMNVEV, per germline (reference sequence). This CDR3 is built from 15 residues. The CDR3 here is CASSQSPVGNTEAFF. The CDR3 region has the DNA TGTGCCAGCAGTCAGTCTCCAGTTGGGAACACTGAAGCTTTCTTT.

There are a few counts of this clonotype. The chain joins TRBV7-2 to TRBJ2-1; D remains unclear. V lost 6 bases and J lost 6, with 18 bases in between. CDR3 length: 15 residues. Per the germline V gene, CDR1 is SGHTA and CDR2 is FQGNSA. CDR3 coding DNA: TGTGCCAGCAGTCCAGAGGCTAGAGGTGCCAATGAGCAGTTCTTC. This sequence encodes CASSPEARGANEQFF.

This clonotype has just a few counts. In DNA form, the CDR3 reads TGTGCCATCAGTGTTGCGGGGGGGGACAATGAGCAGTTCTTC. As protein: CAISVAGGDNEQFF. V usage is TRBV10-3 and J usage is TRBJ2-1, with TRBD2 matching 9 bases. This CDR3 contains 14 residues. V was pared by 4 bases and J by 5 bases, with 3 bases of the junction left unmatched. Germline V gene data show CDR1 as ENHRY and CDR2 as SYGVKD.

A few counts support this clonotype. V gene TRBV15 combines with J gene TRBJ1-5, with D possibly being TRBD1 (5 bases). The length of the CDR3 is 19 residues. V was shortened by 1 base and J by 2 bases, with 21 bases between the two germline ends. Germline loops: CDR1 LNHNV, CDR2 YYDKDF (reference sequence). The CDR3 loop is CATSRGRGTRALGNQPQHF. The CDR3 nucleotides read TGTGCCACCAGCAGAGGTAGGGGCACTAGGGCGTTAGGCAATCAGCCCCAGCATTTT.

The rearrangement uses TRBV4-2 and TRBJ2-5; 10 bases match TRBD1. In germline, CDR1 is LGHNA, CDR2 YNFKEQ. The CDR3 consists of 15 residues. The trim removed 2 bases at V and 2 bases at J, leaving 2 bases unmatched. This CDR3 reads CASSQMDRGQETQYF. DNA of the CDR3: TGTGCCAGCAGCCAAATGGACAGGGGGCAAGAGACCCAGTACTTC.

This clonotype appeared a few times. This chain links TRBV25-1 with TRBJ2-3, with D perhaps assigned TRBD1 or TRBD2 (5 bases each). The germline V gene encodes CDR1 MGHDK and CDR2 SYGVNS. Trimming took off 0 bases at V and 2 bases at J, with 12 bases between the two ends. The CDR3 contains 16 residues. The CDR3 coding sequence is TGTGCCAGCAGTGAATATTTTCCAGGGACCACAGATACGCAGTATTTT. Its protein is CASSEYFPGTTDTQYF. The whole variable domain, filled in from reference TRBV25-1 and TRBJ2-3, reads EADIYQTPRYLVIGTGKKITLECSQTMGHDKMYWYQQDPGMELHLIHYSYGVNSTEKGDLSSESTVSRIRTEHFPLTLESARPSHTSQYLCASSEYFPGTTDTQYFGPGTRLTVL.

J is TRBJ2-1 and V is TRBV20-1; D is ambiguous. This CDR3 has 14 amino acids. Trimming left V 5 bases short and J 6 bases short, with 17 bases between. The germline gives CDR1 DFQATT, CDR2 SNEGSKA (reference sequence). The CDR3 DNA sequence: TGCAGTGCTGACTTACCCCTATCGGGCAATGAGCAGTTCTTC. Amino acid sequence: CSADLPLSGNEQFF.

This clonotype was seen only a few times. The CDR3 DNA follows: TGCAGCCCTCAGGAAAGGGGGGGGGTCACAGATACGCAGTATTTT. As protein: CSPQERGGVTDTQYF. The genes are TRBV20-1 and TRBJ2-3; maybe TRBD2 (7 bases). CDR1 and CDR2 (germline): DFQATT, SNEGSKA (reference sequence). CDR3 size: 15 residues.

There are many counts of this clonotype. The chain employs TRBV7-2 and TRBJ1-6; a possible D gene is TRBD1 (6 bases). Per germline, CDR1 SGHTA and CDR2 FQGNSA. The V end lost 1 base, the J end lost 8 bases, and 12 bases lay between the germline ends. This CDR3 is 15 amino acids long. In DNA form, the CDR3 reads TGTGCCAGCAGCTTAGAGTCAGGGGATGATTCACCCCTCCACTTT. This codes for CASSLESGDDSPLHF.

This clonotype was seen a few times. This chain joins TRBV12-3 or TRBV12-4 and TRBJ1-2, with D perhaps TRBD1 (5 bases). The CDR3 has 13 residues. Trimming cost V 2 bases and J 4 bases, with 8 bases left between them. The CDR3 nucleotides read TGTGCCAGCAGTTTATGGGACTCCTATGGCTACACCTTC. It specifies CASSLWDSYGYTF.

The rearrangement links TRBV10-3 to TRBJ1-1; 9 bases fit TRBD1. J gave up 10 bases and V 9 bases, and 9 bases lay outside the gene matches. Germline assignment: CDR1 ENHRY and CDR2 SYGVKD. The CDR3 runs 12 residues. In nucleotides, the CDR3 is TGTGCCATGCGCGCGGGACAGGGAGGAGCTTTCTTT. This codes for CAMRAGQGGAFF.

CDR3 in DNA: TGCAGTGCCGCCACAGGGGGCATGATCAAGAATGAGCAGTTCTTC. Translation gives CSAATGGMIKNEQFF. The V gene is TRBV20-1, the J gene TRBJ2-1; 9 nucleotides line up with TRBD1. Germline CDR1 and CDR2: DFQATT and SNEGSKA (reference sequence). J was trimmed by 7 bases and V by 6 bases; bases with no gene match: 13. This CDR3 contains 15 residues.

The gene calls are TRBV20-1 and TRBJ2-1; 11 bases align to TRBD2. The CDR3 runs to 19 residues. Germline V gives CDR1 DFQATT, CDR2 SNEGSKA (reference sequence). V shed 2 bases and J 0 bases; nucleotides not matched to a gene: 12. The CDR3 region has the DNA TGCAGTGCTAGATCAGGGAGACTAGCGGGGTGGAGCTCCTACAATGAGCAGTTCTTC. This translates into CSARSGRLAGWSSYNEQFF.

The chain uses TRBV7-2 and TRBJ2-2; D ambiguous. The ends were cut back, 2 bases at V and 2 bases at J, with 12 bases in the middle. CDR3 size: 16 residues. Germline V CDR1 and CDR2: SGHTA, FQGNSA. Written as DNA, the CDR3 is TGTGCCAGCAGCTTAATCGTAGCTTCAAACACCGGGGAGCTGTTTTTT. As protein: CASSLIVASNTGELFF.

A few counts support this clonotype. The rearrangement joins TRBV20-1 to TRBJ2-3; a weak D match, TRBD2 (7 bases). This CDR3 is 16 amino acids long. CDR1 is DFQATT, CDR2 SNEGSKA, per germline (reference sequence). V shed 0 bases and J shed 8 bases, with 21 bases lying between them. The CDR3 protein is CSARDTGGGPPGTQYF. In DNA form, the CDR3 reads TGCAGTGCTAGAGATACTGGCGGGGGCCCCCCGGGTACGCAGTATTTT.

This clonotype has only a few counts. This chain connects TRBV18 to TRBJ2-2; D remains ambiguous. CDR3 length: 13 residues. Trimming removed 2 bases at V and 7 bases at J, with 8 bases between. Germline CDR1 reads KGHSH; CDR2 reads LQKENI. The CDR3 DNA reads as TGTGCCAGCTCACCAAATTCGGGCGGGGAGCTGTTTTTT. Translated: CASSPNSGGELFF.

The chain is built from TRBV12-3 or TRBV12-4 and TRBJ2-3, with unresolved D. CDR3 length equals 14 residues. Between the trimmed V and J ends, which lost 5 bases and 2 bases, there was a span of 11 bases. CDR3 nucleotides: TGTGCCAGCAGTGCCTACCCGACCACAGATACGCAGTATTTT. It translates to CASSAYPTTDTQYF.

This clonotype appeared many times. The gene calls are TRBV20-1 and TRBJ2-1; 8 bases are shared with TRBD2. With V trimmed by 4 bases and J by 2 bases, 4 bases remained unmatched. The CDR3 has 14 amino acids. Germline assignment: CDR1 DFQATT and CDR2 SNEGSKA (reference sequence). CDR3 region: CSANGGGPYNEQFF. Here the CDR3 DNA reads TGCAGTGCTAACGGGGGGGGACCCTACAATGAGCAGTTCTTC.

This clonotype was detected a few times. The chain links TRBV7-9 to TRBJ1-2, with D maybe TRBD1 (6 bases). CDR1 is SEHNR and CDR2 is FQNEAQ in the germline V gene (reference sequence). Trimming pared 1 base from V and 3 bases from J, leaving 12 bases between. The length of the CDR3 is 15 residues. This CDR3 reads CASSLGSQGHYGYTF. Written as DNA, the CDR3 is TGTGCCAGCAGCTTAGGTTCCCAGGGGCACTATGGCTACACCTTC.

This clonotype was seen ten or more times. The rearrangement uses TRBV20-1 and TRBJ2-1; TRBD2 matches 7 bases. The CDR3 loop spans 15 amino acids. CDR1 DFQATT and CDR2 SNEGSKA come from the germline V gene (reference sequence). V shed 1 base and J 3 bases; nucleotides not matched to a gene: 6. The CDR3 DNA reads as TGCAGTGCTAGAGTCCCGCAGCGGGGCTACAATGAGCAGTTCTTC. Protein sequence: CSARVPQRGYNEQFF.

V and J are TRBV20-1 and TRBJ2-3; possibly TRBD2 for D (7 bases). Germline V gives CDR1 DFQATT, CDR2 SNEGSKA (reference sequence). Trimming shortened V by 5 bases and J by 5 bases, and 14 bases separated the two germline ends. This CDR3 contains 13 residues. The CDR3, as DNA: TGCAGTGCTGCACGGGGGGCACAAGATACGCAGTATTTT. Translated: CSAARGAQDTQYF.